This T cell receptor (beta chain) appears in the sequencing data of a study of blood T cell repertoires in COVID-19. Germline values: CDR1 KGHSH, CDR2 LQKENI. The CDR3 extends over 13 amino acids. V was pared by 3 bases and J by 5 bases, with 8 bases between. Participants in the exposed group had met a COVID-19 case in the 2 weeks before joining the study. Sequencing was performed with immunoSEQ multiplex PCR; in TCRdb, only in-frame clones are kept and a portion is missing. Of 250,000 to 400,000 clones listed, 85% were seen once; the top ten hold approximately 1.9%. This chain joins TRBV18 and TRBJ1-5; D is ambiguous. The receptor's source is a woman in her 30s who had been exposed to COVID-19. Input material: PBMCs or T cells enriched from blood (not recorded which). The CDR3 loop is CASSPLEDQPQHF. The CDR3 region has the DNA TGTGCCAGCTCACCCCTAGAAGATCAGCCCCAGCATTTT.